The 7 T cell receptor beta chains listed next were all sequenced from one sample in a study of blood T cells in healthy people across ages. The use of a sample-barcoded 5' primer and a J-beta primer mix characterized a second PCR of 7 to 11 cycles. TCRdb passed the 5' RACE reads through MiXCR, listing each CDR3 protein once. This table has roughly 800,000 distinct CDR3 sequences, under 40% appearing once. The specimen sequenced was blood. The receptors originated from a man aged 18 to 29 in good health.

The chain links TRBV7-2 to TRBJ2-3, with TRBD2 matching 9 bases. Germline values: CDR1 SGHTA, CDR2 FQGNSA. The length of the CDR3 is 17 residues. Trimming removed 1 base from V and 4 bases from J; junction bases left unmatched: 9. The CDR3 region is CASSLVWASGVSDTQYF. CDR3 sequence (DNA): TGTGCCAGCAGCTTAGTCTGGGCTAGCGGGGTGTCAGATACGCAGTATTTT.

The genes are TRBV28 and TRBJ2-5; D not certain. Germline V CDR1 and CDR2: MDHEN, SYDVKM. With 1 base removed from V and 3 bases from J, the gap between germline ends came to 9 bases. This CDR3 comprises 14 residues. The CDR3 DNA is TGTGCCAGCAGTTTATCCCTGCCAAAAGAGACCCAGTACTTC. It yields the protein CASSLSLPKETQYF. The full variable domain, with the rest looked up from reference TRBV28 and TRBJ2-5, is DVKVTQSSRYLVKRTGEKVFLECVQDMDHENMFWYRQDPGLGLRLIYFSYDVKMKEKGDIPEGYSVSREKKERFSLILESASTNQTSMYLCASSLSLPKETQYFGPGTRLLVL.

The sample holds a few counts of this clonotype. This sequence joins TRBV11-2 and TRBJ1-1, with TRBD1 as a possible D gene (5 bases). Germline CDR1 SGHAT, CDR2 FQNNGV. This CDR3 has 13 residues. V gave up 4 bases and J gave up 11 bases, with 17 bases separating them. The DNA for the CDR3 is TGTGCCAGCAGCTCACTTGTCAGGGCCGGGGCTTTCTTT. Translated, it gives CASSSLVRAGAFF.

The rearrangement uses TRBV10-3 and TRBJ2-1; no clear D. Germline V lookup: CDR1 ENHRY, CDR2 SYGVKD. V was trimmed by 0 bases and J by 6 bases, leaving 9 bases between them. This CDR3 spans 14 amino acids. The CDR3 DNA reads TGTGCCATCAGTGAGTCGACTTTTCCCAATGAGCAGTTCTTC. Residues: CAISESTFPNEQFF.

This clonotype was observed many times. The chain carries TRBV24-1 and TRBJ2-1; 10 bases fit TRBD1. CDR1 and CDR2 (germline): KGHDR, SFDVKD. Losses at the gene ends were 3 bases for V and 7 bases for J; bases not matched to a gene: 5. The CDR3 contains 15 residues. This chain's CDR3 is CATSDRGQGKNEQFF. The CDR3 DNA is TGTGCCACCAGTGATCGGGGACAGGGGAAGAATGAGCAGTTCTTC.

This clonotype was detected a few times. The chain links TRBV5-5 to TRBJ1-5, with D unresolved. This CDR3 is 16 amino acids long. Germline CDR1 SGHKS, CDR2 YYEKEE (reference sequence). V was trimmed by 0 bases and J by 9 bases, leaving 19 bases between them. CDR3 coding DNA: TGTGCCAGCAGCTTGGATCTCAGTCTCGGGTTAGGGCCCCAGCATTTT. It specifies CASSLDLSLGLGPQHF. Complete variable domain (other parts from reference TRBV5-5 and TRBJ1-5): DAGVTQSPTHLIKTRGQQVTLRCSPISGHKSVSWYQQVLGQGPQFIFQYYEKEERGRGNFPDRFSARQFPNYSSELNVNALLLGDSALYLCASSLDLSLGLGPQHFGDGTRLSIL.

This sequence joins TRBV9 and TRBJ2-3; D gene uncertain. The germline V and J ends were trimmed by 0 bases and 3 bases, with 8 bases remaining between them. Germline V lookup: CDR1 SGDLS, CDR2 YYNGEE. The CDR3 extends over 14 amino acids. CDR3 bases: TGTGCCAGCAGCGTAGGCAGATTGACAGATACGCAGTATTTT. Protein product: CASSVGRLTDTQYF.